The table lists the clone carrying this TCR beta chain with a few counts. Its antigen remains unidentified. Expressed TCRB transcripts were sequenced after all isolated RNA was converted to cDNA. Sequencing was performed with immunoSEQ multiplex PCR; in TCRdb, only in-frame clones are kept and a portion is missing. The profile shows a few hundred thousand clones, 16% of them singletons. The CDR3 covers 13 residues. Germline CDR1 SQVTM, CDR2 ANQGSEA. V was shortened by 6 bases and J by 0 bases, with 9 bases between the two germline ends. The data derive from a study of beta chain features in type 1 diabetes. Study outcomes and limitations: Researchers report that Type 1 diabetes patients had moderately but significantly shorter TCRB CDR3s across all four CD4+ subsets. Across patients, naive, central memory and Treg TCRB repertoires exhibited apparently greater similarity than was observed across healthy donors. cDNA-based sequencing might over-represent cells highly expressing TCR. PCR might favor shorter templates, but any such skew would affect patients and controls equally.

Using CD45RO/CCR7/CD25/CD127/CD95/CD27, CD4+ naive, central memory, regulatory and stem cell-like memory cells were sorted. The chain carries TRBV29-1 and TRBJ1-3; D is unclear. Sequencing input: naive CD4+ T cells from blood. The sequence was obtained from a man aged 30-40 years with type 1 diabetes. CDR3 protein: CSVTSVSGNTIYF. DNA of the CDR3: TGCAGCGTCACCAGTGTCTCTGGAAACACCATATATTTT. Variable domain in full (rest from reference TRBV29-1 and TRBJ1-3): SAVISQKPSRDICQRGTSLTIQCQVDSQVTMMFWYRQQPGQSLTLIATANQGSEATYESGFVIDKFPISRPNLTFSTLTVSNMSPEDSSIYLCSVTSVSGNTIYFGEGSWLTVV.